The 15 T cell receptor beta chains given below trace back to one sample, sequenced in a study of T-cell reconstitution after alpha-beta-depleted transplantation in children. Molecular barcoding with unique molecular identifiers was used for the TCRbeta library. TCRdb passed the PCR reads through MiXCR, listing each CDR3 protein once. Of some 840,000 distinct CDR3 sequences listed, about 16% are singletons. The sample was PBMCs, mostly from graft donor cells, taken 360 days after TCRalphabeta/CD19-depleted stem cell transplant. Receptors were obtained from a male patient younger than 18 who had a stem cell transplant for acute lymphoblastic leukemia, so the T cells may come from the graft donor.

This clonotype was counted many times. The rearrangement joins TRBV5-1 to TRBJ1-5; D uncertain. Germline V CDR1 and CDR2: SGHRS, YFSETQ. V lost 4 bases and J lost 1, with 6 bases in between. This CDR3 has 13 residues. The CDR3 nucleotides read TGCGCCAGCAGCCCGGGCAGCAATCAGCCCCAGCATTTT. It specifies CASSPGSNQPQHF.

J is TRBJ1-1 and V is TRBV29-1; D is unresolved. The germline CDR1 and CDR2 sequences are SQVTM and ANQGSEA. There are 12 residues in the CDR3. V lost 7 bases and J 4 bases, leaving 13 bases between the germline ends. CDR3: CSASIRGTEAFF. In DNA form, the CDR3 reads TGCAGCGCGTCCATACGGGGCACTGAAGCTTTCTTT.

This clonotype was detected ten times or more. The rearrangement uses TRBV4-1 and TRBJ1-6, with 7 bases fitting TRBD1. Germline V gives CDR1 MGHRA, CDR2 YSYEKL. The CDR3 extends over 15 amino acids. V lost 1 base, J lost 14 bases, and 11 bases stayed unmatched. The CDR3 DNA sequence: TGCGCCAGCAGCCAAGGACAGGGTCCCCCTGCGACCCTCCACTTT. It encodes CASSQGQGPPATLHF.

V and J are TRBV7-8 and TRBJ2-1; D might be TRBD1 or TRBD2, each matching 5 bases. V shed 8 bases and J shed 3 bases, with 14 bases lying between them. The CDR3 is made up of 14 amino acids. Germline assignment: CDR1 SGHVS and CDR2 FQNEAQ. The chain's CDR3 is CASWDGDNYNEQFF. In DNA, the CDR3 is TGTGCCAGCTGGGACGGGGATAACTACAATGAGCAGTTCTTC.

This clonotype turned up a few times. The gene calls are TRBV20-1 and TRBJ2-7; tentatively, D is TRBD2 (6 bases). The CDR3 sequence is 13 residues long. Germline CDR1 reads DFQATT; CDR2 reads SNEGSKA (reference sequence). V shed 7 bases and J shed 0 bases, with 13 bases lying between them. The CDR3 DNA reads as TGCAGTGTTCAGGGACTCCCCTCCTACGAGCAGTACTTC. It is translated as CSVQGLPSYEQYF.

This clonotype was detected a few times. The CDR3 sequence: CASSFSTGSSYEQYF. The CDR3 DNA sequence: TGTGCCAGCAGCTTCTCGACAGGGAGCTCCTACGAGCAGTACTTC. The rearrangement uses TRBV5-5 and TRBJ2-7, with 7 positions matching TRBD1. The CDR3 loop spans 15 amino acids. CDR1 SGHKS and CDR2 YYEKEE come from the germline V gene (reference sequence). Trimming at V came to 2 bases and at J to 0 bases, leaving 5 bases not matched to a gene.

The V call is TRBV25-1, the J call TRBJ2-2; 12 bases match TRBD2. This CDR3 region has 17 residues. Germline V gene data show CDR1 as MGHDK and CDR2 as SYGVNS. The J segment lost 0 bases and the V segment lost 1 base, leaving 0 bases of the junction unmatched. The CDR3 region is CASSEWTSGANTGELFF. The CDR3 DNA is TGTGCCAGCAGTGAATGGACTAGCGGGGCGAACACCGGGGAGCTGTTTTTT.

The V call is TRBV12-3 or TRBV12-4, the J call TRBJ2-7, with D unclear. CDR3 length equals 12 residues. The ends were cut back, 1 base at V and 6 bases at J, with 7 bases in the middle. The CDR3 spells CASSLGSREQYF. The CDR3 DNA sequence: TGTGCCAGCAGTTTAGGGTCGCGCGAGCAGTACTTC.

The gene calls are TRBV13 and TRBJ2-7, with D maybe TRBD1 (6 bases). The ends were cut back, 0 bases at V and 3 bases at J, with 9 bases in the middle. CDR3 length equals 14 residues. CDR1 is PRHDT and CDR2 is FYEKMQ in the germline V gene (reference sequence). CDR3: CASSLGGQFYEQYF. The CDR3 DNA reads TGTGCCAGCAGCTTAGGAGGACAGTTCTACGAGCAGTACTTC.

This clonotype occurred many times. The rearrangement uses TRBV5-1 and TRBJ2-7; D is undetermined. The CDR3 length is 16 residues. CDR1 SGHRS and CDR2 YFSETQ come from the germline V gene. The V end lost 0 bases, the J end lost 0 bases, and 13 bases lay between the germline ends. This CDR3 is CASSLAHVGISYEQYF. The CDR3 nucleotides are TGCGCCAGCAGCTTGGCCCACGTGGGGATCTCCTACGAGCAGTACTTC.

In its sample, this clonotype was seen a few times. The chain is built from TRBV6-1 and TRBJ2-2; 7 positions match TRBD1. This CDR3 comprises 14 residues. Looked up from germline, CDR1 is MNHNS and CDR2 is SASEGT. The ends lost 5 bases at V and 5 bases at J; junction bases unmatched: 5. CDR3 protein: CASSKGQPTGELFF. The CDR3 DNA reads as TGTGCCAGCAGTAAGGGACAGCCGACCGGGGAGCTGTTTTTT.

The rearrangement links TRBV4-2 to TRBJ2-7; 8 bases agree with TRBD2. CDR1 LGHNA and CDR2 YNFKEQ come from the germline V gene. The J segment lost 7 bases and the V segment lost 0 bases, leaving 8 bases of the junction unmatched. The CDR3 extends over 15 amino acids. The CDR3 loop reads CASSQEVGRAREQYF. The CDR3 nucleotides are TGTGCCAGCAGCCAAGAAGTCGGGAGGGCCCGTGAGCAGTACTTC.

This clonotype occurred a few times. The V and J genes are TRBV6-6 and TRBJ1-1, with D perhaps TRBD1 (6 bases). V lost 4 bases to trimming and J lost 4 bases, with 10 bases between them. Germline V CDR1 and CDR2: MNHNY, SVGAGI (reference sequence). The CDR3 spans 13 residues. The CDR3 region has the DNA TGTGCCAGCAGTTGGACAGATGGCACTGAAGCTTTCTTT. Translation: CASSWTDGTEAFF.

This clonotype was counted a few times. The chain employs TRBV27 and TRBJ2-7, with 7 nucleotides matching TRBD2. CDR3 length equals 15 residues. V shed 0 bases and J 4 bases; nucleotides not matched to a gene: 6. Germline V gene data show CDR1 as MNHEY and CDR2 as SMNVEV (reference sequence). CDR3 sequence: CASSLSAGDPYEQYF. CDR3 coding DNA: TGTGCCAGCAGTTTATCTGCGGGGGACCCTTACGAGCAGTACTTC.

The chain carries TRBV7-9 and TRBJ1-1, with 9 bases identical to TRBD1. The J segment lost 1 base and the V segment lost 5 bases, leaving 5 bases of the junction unmatched. The CDR3 totals 15 residues. Germline loops: CDR1 SEHNR, CDR2 FQNEAQ (reference sequence). CDR3 amino acids: CASSIMTGGNTEAFF. For the CDR3, the DNA is TGTGCCAGCAGCATCATGACAGGGGGGAACACTGAAGCTTTCTTT.